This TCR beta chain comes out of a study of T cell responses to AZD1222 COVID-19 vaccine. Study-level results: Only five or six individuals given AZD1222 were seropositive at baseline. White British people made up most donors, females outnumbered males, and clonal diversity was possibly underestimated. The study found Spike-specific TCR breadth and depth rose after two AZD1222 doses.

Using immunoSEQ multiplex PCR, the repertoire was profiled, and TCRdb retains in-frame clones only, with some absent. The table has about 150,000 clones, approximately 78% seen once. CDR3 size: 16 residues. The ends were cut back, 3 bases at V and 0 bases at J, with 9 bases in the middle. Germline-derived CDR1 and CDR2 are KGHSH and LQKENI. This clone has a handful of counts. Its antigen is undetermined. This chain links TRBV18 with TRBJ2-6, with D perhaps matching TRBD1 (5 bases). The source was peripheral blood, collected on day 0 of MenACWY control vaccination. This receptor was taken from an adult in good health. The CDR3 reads CASSPQTASGANVLTF. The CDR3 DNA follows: TGTGCCAGCTCACCCCAGACAGCCTCTGGGGCCAACGTCCTGACTTTC.